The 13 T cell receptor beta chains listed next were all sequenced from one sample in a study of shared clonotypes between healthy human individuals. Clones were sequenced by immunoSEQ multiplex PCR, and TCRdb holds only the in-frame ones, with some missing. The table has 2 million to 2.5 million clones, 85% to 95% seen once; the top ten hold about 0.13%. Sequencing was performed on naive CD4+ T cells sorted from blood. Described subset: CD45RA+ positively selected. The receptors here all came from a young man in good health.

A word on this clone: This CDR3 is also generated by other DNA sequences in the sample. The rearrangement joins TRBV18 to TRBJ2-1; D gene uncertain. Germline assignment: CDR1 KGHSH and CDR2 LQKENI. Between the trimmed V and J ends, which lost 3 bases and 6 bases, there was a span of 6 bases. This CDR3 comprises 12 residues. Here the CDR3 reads CASSPEGNEQFF. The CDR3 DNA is TGTGCCAGCTCACCGGAAGGCAATGAGCAGTTCTTC.

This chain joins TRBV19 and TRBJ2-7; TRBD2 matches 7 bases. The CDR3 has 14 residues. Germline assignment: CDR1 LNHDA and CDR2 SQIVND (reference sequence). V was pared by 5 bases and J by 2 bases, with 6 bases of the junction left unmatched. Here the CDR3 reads CASSAPGLTYEQYF. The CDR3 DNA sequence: TGTGCCAGTAGTGCGCCGGGACTAACCTACGAGCAGTACTTC.

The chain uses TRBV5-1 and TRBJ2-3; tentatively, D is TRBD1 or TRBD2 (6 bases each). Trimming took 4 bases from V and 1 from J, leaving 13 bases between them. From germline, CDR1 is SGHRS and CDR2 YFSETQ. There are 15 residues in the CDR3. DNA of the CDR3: TGCGCCAGCAGCAGGGGGGAGAAAGGCACAGATACGCAGTATTTT. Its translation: CASSRGEKGTDTQYF.

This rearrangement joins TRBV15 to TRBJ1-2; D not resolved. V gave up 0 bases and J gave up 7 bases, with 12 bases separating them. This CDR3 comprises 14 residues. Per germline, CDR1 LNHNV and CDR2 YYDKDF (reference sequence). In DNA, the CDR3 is TGTGCCACCAGCAGAGAAGACCGACTAAGTGGCTACACCTTC. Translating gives CATSREDRLSGYTF.

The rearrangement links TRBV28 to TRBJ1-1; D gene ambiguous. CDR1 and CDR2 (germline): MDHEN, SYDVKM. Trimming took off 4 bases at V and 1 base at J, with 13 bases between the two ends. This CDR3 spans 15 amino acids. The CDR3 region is CASSSSPTENTEAFF. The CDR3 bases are TGTGCCAGCAGTTCCTCACCTACAGAGAACACTGAAGCTTTCTTT.

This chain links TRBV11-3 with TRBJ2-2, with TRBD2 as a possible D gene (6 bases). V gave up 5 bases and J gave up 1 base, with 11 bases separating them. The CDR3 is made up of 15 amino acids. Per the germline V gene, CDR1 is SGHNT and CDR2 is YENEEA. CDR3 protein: CASSPSGLNTGELFF. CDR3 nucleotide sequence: TGTGCCAGCAGCCCCTCGGGACTGAACACCGGGGAGCTGTTTTTT. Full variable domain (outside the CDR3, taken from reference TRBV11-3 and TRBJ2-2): EAGVVQSPRYKIIEKKQPVAFWCNPISGHNTLYWYLQNLGQGPELLIRYENEEAVDDSQLPKDRFSAERLKGVDSTLKIQPAELGDSAVYLCASSPSGLNTGELFFGEGSRLTVL.

CDR3 protein: CSAWLDLPGEQYF. CDR3 nucleotide sequence: TGCAGCGCGTGGCTAGACTTGCCGGGAGAGCAGTACTTC. The chain carries TRBV29-1 and TRBJ2-7, with a tentative D call TRBD2 (5 bases). Looked up from germline, CDR1 is SQVTM and CDR2 is ANQGSEA. CDR3 length: 13 amino acids. Trimming pared 7 bases from V and 7 bases from J, leaving 20 bases between.

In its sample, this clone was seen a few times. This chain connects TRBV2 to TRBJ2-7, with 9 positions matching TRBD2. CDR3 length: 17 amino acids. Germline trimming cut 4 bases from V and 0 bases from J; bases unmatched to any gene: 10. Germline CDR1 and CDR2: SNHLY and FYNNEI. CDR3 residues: CASSVGAGGGSSYEQYF. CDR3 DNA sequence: TGTGCCAGCAGTGTAGGAGCGGGAGGCGGGAGCTCCTACGAGCAGTACTTC.

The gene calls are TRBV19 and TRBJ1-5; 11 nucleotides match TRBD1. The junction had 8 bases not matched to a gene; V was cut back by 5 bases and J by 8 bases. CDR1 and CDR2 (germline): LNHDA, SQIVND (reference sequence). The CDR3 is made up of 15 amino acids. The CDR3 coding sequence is TGTGCCAGTAGTTCCGGGACAGGGGGTTTTAAGCCCCAGCATTTT. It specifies CASSSGTGGFKPQHF.

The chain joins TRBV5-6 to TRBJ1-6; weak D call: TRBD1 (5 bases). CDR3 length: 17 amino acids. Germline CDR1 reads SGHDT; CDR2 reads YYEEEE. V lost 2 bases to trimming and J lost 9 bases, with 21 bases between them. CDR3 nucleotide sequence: TGTGCCAGCAGCTTATTTGGCCTGAGCAGGGAAATTTCACCCCTCCACTTT. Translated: CASSLFGLSREISPLHF.

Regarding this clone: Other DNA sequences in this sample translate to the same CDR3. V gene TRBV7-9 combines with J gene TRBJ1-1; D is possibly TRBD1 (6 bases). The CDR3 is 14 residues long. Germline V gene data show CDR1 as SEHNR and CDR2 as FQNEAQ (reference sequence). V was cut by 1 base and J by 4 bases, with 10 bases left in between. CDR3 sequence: CASSLGRGSTEAFF. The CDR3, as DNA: TGTGCCAGCAGCTTAGGCAGGGGATCCACTGAAGCTTTCTTT.

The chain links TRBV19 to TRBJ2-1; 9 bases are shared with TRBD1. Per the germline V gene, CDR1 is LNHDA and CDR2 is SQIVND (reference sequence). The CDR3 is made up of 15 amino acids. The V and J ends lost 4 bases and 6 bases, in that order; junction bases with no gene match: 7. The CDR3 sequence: CASSRGTGWVNEQFF. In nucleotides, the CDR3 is TGTGCCAGTAGTAGAGGGACAGGGTGGGTCAATGAGCAGTTCTTC.

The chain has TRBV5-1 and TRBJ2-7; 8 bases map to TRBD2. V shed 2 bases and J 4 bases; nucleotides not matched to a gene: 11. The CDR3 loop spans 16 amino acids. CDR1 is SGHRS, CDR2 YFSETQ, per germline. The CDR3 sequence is CASSFNSGIGLYEQYF. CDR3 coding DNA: TGCGCCAGCAGCTTTAATAGCGGGATAGGTTTATACGAGCAGTACTTC.